This TCR beta chain originates from a study of cytomegalovirus exposure and HLA in healthy donors. Study information: Roughly 179 million T cells yielded 117 million unique TCR beta sequences, as an earlier analysis found.

The CDR3 loop spans 14 amino acids. Per germline, CDR1 SGHNT and CDR2 YYREEE (reference sequence). Losses at the gene ends were 4 bases for V and 2 bases for J; bases not matched to a gene: 5. Study findings and constraints: The authors listed some 150 TCR beta chains as cytomegalovirus-associated. In an earlier analysis, productive rearrangement rates for most beta V segments clustered near 87% or 30%.

A note on this clone: Antigen: not known.

Both 60 Vbeta primers and 13 Jbeta primers went into the PCR. Clones were sequenced by immunoSEQ multiplex PCR, and TCRdb holds only the in-frame ones, with some missing. The table records roughly 290,000 clones, 75% to 90% of them present only once. This TCR came from a girl aged 2-9 years in good health and CMV-seronegative. Sequenced: PBMCs. The chain couples TRBV5-4 to TRBJ2-7; the match to TRBD1 covers 8 bases. In DNA form, the CDR3 reads TGTGCCAGCAGCACCGGGACAGGAGCCTACGAGCAGTACTTC. Its protein product is CASSTGTGAYEQYF.